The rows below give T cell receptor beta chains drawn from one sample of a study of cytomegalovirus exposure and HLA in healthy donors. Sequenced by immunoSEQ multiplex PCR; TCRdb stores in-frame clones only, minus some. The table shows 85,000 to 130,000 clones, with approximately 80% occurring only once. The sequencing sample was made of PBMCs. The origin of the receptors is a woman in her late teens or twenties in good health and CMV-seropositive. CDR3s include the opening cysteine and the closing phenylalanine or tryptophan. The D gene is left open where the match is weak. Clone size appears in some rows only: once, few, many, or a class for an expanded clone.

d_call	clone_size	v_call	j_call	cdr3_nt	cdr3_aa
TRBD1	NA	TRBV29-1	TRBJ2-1	TGCAGCGTTGATGGGGCAGGGGGCTTGGTAGAGCAGTTCTTC	CSVDGAGGLVEQFF
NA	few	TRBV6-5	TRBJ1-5	TGTGCCAGCAGCCCTACTTTAAGCCAGCCCCAGCATTTT	CASSPTLSQPQHF
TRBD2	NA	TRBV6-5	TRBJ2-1	TGTGCCAGCAGTTACCTTAGCGGGAACTCCTACAATGAGCAGTTCTTC	CASSYLSGNSYNEQFF
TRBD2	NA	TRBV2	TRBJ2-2	TGTGCCAGCAGTGAAGCGGGACTAGCCCACGGGGAGCTGTTTTTT	CASSEAGLAHGELFF
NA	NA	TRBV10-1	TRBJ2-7	TGCGCCAGCGGGAGGAGTGCGGGCGAGCAGTACTTC	CASGRSAGEQYF
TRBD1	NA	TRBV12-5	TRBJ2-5	TGTGCTAGTGGTTTGGCGACAGGGGCGGTCGCAGAGACCCAGTACTTC	CASGLATGAVAETQYF
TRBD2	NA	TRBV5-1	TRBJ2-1	TGCGCCAGCAGCACCCTAGCGGGGGGGCTCCCTGAGCAGTTCTTC	CASSTLAGGLPEQFF
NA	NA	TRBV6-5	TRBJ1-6	TGTGCCAGCAGTTACTCCTCCTGGCCCTATAATTCACCCCTCCACTTT	CASSYSSWPYNSPLHF
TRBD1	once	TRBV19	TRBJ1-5	TGTGCCAGTAACCGCGAGGGTTGGGGACAGGGCAATCAGCCCCAGCATTTT	CASNREGWGQGNQPQHF
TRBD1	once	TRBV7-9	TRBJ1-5	TGTGCCAGCAGTCTAAGCCGGGACAGATGGGCTCAGCCCCAGCATTTT	CASSLSRDRWAQPQHF
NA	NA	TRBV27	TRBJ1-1	TGTGCCAGCAGGCGCCAAATGAACACTGAAGCTTTCTTT	CASRRQMNTEAFF
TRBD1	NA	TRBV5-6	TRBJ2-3	TGTGCCAGCAGCGCCTTACAGGGGTTGCAGTATTTT	CASSALQGLQYF
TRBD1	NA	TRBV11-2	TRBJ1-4	TGTGCCAGCAGCTTAAGACAGGGGGCGCGGGAAAAACTGTTTTTT	CASSLRQGAREKLFF
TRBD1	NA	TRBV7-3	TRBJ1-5	TGTGCCAGCAGCCCGACAGGGGGTGGACAGCCCCAGCATTTT	CASSPTGGGQPQHF
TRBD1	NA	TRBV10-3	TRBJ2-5	TGTGCCATACGACAGGGGGGAGGGGAGACCCAGTACTTC	CAIRQGGGETQYF
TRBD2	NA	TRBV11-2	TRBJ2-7	TGTGCCAGCAGCCAATGGACTAGCGGTACCTACGAGCAGTACTTC	CASSQWTSGTYEQYF
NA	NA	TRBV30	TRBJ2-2	TGTGCCCACCATTCGAGTACCGGGGAGCTGTTTTTT	CAHHSSTGELFF
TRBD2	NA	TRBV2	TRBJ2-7	TGTGCCAGCAGTGATGGCCTAGCGGACACCTACGAGCAGTACTTC	CASSDGLADTYEQYF
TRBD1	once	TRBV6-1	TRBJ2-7	TGTGCCAGCAGCGGGATCCGTGACAGGGGGCCCGAGCAGTACTTC	CASSGIRDRGPEQYF
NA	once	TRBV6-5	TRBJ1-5	TGTGCCAGCAGACCTTCAGGGAATAGCAATCAGCCCCAGCATTTT	CASRPSGNSNQPQHF
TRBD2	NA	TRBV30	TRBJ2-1	TGTGCCTCCGTGACTAGCGGGAGAGTCGGGGAGCAGTTCTTC	CASVTSGRVGEQFF
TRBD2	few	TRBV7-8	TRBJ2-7	TGTGCCAGCAGAACATTGACTAGCGGGCTTTACGAGCAGTACTTC	CASRTLTSGLYEQYF
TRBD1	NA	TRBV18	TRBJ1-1	TGTGCCAGCTCACCGTATGGACAGGGGGGAGGTGCCGGGGCTTTCTTT	CASSPYGQGGGAGAFF
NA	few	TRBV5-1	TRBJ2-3	TGCGCCAGCAGCTTGGCCGGTATGAGCGGCACTAGCACAGATACGCAGTATTTT	CASSLAGMSGTSTDTQYF
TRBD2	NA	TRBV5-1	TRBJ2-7	TGCGCCAGCAGCTCAGGACTAGCGGGTTACGAGCAGTACTTC	CASSSGLAGYEQYF
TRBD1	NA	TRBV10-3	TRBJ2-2	TGTGCCATCAGTGAGGCGACAGGGGGGGCCGGGGAGCTGTTTTTT	CAISEATGGAGELFF
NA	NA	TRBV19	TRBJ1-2	TGTGCCAGTAGTATAGCAGGGCTTGGCTACACCTTC	CASSIAGLGYTF
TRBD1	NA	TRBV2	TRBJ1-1	TGTGCCAGCAACCCGGGACAGATGAACACTGAAGCTTTCTTT	CASNPGQMNTEAFF
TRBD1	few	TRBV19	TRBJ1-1	TGTGCCAGTAGTACAGACAGGGTCCCTCCAGAGGCTTTCTTT	CASSTDRVPPEAFF
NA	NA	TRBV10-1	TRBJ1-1	TGCGCCAGCAGTGTGACAGTGGGCACTGAAGCTTTCTTT	CASSVTVGTEAFF
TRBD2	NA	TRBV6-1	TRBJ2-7	TGTGCCAGCAGTACTAGCGCTCAGAGGTACGAGCAGTACTTC	CASSTSAQRYEQYF
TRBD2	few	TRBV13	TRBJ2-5	TGTGCCAGCAGCTTGGGACTATCAGGGCGGGAGACCCAGTACTTC	CASSLGLSGRETQYF
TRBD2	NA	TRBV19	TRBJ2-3	TGTGCCAGTAGTGCTAGCGGGAGTTTGGGAGATACGCAGTATTTT	CASSASGSLGDTQYF
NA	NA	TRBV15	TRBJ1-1	TGTGCCACCAGCAGAGACAGGGCCGCGAACACTGAAGCTTTCTTT	CATSRDRAANTEAFF
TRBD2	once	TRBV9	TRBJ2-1	TGTGCCAGCAGCTCACGTCCCGGGACTAGCGGGAATCTCAATGAGCAGTTCTTC	CASSSRPGTSGNLNEQFF
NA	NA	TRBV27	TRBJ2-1	TGTGCCAGCAGTAGGGTAGGGAGGTATGAGCAGTTCTTC	CASSRVGRYEQFF
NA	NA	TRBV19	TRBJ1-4	TGTGCCAGTAGGCGGGCAGGGGTTGGAGAAAAACTGTTTTTT	CASRRAGVGEKLFF
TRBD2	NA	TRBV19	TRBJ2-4	TGTGCCAGTAGTTCCGGGGGGACTAGCGGGCTTGAATTGTACTTC	CASSSGGTSGLELYF
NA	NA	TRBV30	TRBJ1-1	TGTGCCTGGAGTGTCAAGGGAGGGACTGAAGCTTTCTTT	CAWSVKGGTEAFF
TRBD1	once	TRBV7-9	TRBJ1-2	TGTGCCAGCAGCTTTTCGGGACAGGATTTAGGCTACACCTTC	CASSFSGQDLGYTF
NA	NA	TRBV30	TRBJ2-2	TGTGCCTGGAGTAGGAGCTCCTACACCGGGGAGCTGTTTTTT	CAWSRSSYTGELFF
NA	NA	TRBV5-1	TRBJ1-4	TGCGCCAGCAGCTGGCAGGGGACTAATGAAAAACTGTTTTTT	CASSWQGTNEKLFF
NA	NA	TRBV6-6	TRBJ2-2	TGTGCCAGCAGTTATTCCCAGACCGGGGAGCTGTTTTTT	CASSYSQTGELFF
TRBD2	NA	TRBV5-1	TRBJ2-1	TGCGCCAGCAGCTTGGTTCCTAGCGGGAGCGGGTGGGATGAGCAGTTCTTC	CASSLVPSGSGWDEQFF
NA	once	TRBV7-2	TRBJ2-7	TGTGCCAGCAGTGGACAGCGGGGCTTGAGCGAGCAGTACTTC	CASSGQRGLSEQYF
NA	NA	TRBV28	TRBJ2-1	TGTGCCAGCAGTCCTCCCCCTACCAGCGGCTCCTACAATGAGCAGTTCTTC	CASSPPPTSGSYNEQFF
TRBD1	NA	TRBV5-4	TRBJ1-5	TGTGCCAGCAGCTTGACCCAGGGGGATAGCAATCAGCCCCAGCATTTT	CASSLTQGDSNQPQHF
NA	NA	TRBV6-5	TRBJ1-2	TGTGCCAGCGGGAGTGGCTATGGCTACACCTTC	CASGSGYGYTF
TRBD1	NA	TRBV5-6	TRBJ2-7	TGTGCCAGCAGCTCGAAGAAACAGGGGCCCCCCTACGAGCAGTACTTC	CASSSKKQGPPYEQYF
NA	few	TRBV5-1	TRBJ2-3	TGCGCCAGCAGCTGGGGGGACGGAGCTAGCACAGATACGCAGTATTTT	CASSWGDGASTDTQYF
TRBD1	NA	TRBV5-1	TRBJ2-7	TGCGCCAGCAGCTCGGGGGACAGGGGCGTCTACGAGCAGTACTTC	CASSSGDRGVYEQYF
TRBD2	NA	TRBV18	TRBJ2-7	TGTGCCAGCTCACCACGGTCGGCGGGAGAATCCGAGCAGTACTTC	CASSPRSAGESEQYF
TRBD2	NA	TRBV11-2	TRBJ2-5	TGTGCCAGCAGCTTAGAGCTAGCGGGAGGCGAGACCCAGTACTTC	CASSLELAGGETQYF
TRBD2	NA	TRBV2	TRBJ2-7	TGTGCCAGCCATAGCGGGAGGACCTACGAGCAGTACTTC	CASHSGRTYEQYF
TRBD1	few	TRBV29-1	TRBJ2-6	TGCAGCGTACCGGGACAGGGGGCTTCTGGGGCCAACGTCCTGACTTTC	CSVPGQGASGANVLTF
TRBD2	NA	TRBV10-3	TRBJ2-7	TGTGCCATCAGCCCCGGGACTAGCGGTTACGAGCAGTACTTC	CAISPGTSGYEQYF
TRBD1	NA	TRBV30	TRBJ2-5	TGTGCCTGGAGTGCTACAGGGGACCAGTACTTC	CAWSATGDQYF
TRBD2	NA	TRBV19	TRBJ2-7	TGTGCCAGTAGTGAAACTAGCGGGAACTACGAGCAGTACTTC	CASSETSGNYEQYF
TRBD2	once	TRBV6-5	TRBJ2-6	TGTGCCAGCAGTTACGGGGGGGCTGGGGCCAACGTCCTGACTTTC	CASSYGGAGANVLTF
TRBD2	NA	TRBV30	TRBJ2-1	TGTGCCTGGAGTGGACTAGCGGGAAACAATGAGCAGTTCTTC	CAWSGLAGNNEQFF